A single sample gave rise to the 32 T cell receptor beta chains below, sequenced in a study of PD-1 blockade in mismatch repair-deficient tumors. Generated by immunoSEQ multiplex PCR, the TCRdb table keeps only in-frame clones and is missing some. This table holds roughly 84,000 clones, 81% found once. The sequencing here drew on peripheral blood, taken 12 weeks after starting pembrolizumab. Receptors were obtained from an adult with mismatch repair-deficient cancer.

The chain is built from TRBV5-1 and TRBJ2-1, with D unresolved. V shed 4 bases and J shed 4 bases, with 9 bases lying between them. CDR1 and CDR2 (germline): SGHRS, YFSETQ. CDR3 length equals 13 residues. The CDR3 loop is CASSGAEYNEQFF. For the CDR3, the DNA is TGCGCCAGCAGCGGAGCAGAATACAATGAGCAGTTCTTC.

The chain is built from TRBV2 and TRBJ2-1; 13 bases line up with TRBD2. The CDR3 loop spans 12 amino acids. After removal of 7 bases from V and 12 bases from J, the junction contained 3 bases not matched to a gene. The germline gives CDR1 SNHLY, CDR2 FYNNEI. CDR3 in amino acids: CASKGLAGAQFF. DNA for the CDR3: TGTGCCAGCAAAGGACTAGCGGGAGCGCAGTTCTTC.

The V and J genes are TRBV27 and TRBJ1-1, with no clear D. With 4 bases removed from V and 3 bases from J, the gap between germline ends came to 9 bases. CDR3 length: 13 residues. Looked up from germline, CDR1 is MNHEY and CDR2 is SMNVEV (reference sequence). CDR3 DNA sequence: TGTGCCAGCAGTTCGTATCAGTACACTGAAGCTTTCTTT. It codes for CASSSYQYTEAFF.

The J gene is TRBJ2-7, the V gene TRBV5-1; TRBD2 aligns across 7 bases. Germline assignment: CDR1 SGHRS and CDR2 YFSETQ. The trim removed 1 base at V and 2 bases at J, leaving 6 bases unmatched. CDR3 length: 15 amino acids. In DNA, the CDR3 is TGCGCCAGCAGCTTGCTAGCTGGGGGGGCCTACGAGCAGTACTTC. It yields the protein CASSLLAGGAYEQYF.

V is TRBV7-8 and J is TRBJ2-5; D gene uncertain. The length of the CDR3 is 19 residues. Trimming removed 4 bases at V and 2 bases at J, with 26 bases between. Germline-derived CDR1 and CDR2 are SGHVS and FQNEAQ. The CDR3 loop is CASSSASWASRMSQETQYF. The CDR3 coding sequence is TGTGCCAGCAGCTCAGCGTCCTGGGCAAGCAGAATGTCTCAAGAGACCCAGTACTTC.

The rearrangement joins TRBV7-3 to TRBJ1-1, with D possibly TRBD1 on 6 matching bases. CDR1 and CDR2 (germline): SGHTA, FQGTGA. V was clipped by 2 bases and J by 9 bases, with 13 bases between them. The CDR3 sequence is 13 residues long. CDR3 amino acids: CASSLYGTSQAFF. The DNA of the CDR3 is TGTGCCAGCAGCTTATATGGGACATCCCAAGCTTTCTTT. Full variable domain (rest looked up from reference TRBV7-3 and TRBJ1-1): GAGVSQTPSNKVTEKGKYVELRCDPISGHTALYWYRQSLGQGPEFLIYFQGTGAADDSGLPNDRFFAVRPEGSVSTLKIQRTERGDSAVYLCASSLYGTSQAFFGQGTRLTVV.

This clone was seen just once. V and J are TRBV9 and TRBJ2-3; 11 nucleotides agree with TRBD2. V lost 3 bases, J lost 5 bases, and 2 bases stayed unmatched. Germline CDR1 reads SGDLS; CDR2 reads YYNGEE. The CDR3 is 14 residues long. The CDR3 region is CASSEGLAGDTQYF. The DNA of the CDR3 is TGTGCCAGCAGCGAAGGACTAGCGGGAGATACGCAGTATTTT.

J is TRBJ2-7 and V is TRBV5-4, with D maybe TRBD2 (6 bases). The CDR3 is 15 amino acids. Germline CDR1 reads SGHNT; CDR2 reads YYREEE (reference sequence). V was pared by 4 bases and J by 0 bases, with 14 bases between. In DNA, the CDR3 is TGTGCCAGCAGCCCAGGGCTGACTAGCTCCTACGAGCAGTACTTC. This sequence encodes CASSPGLTSSYEQYF.

The sample holds a few counts of this clone. The chain employs TRBV5-1 and TRBJ2-3; D gene unclear. Trimming pared 0 bases from V and 0 bases from J, leaving 5 bases between. Looked up from germline, CDR1 is SGHRS and CDR2 is YFSETQ. The CDR3 loop spans 14 amino acids. CDR3 bases: TGCGCCAGCAGCTTGGGCGGAAGCACAGATACGCAGTATTTT. Translating it yields CASSLGGSTDTQYF.

The chain is built from TRBV5-3 and TRBJ2-5; weak D call: TRBD2 (6 bases). TRBV5-3 is recorded as an ORF, its role being uncertain. This CDR3 comprises 15 residues. With 4 bases removed from V and 5 bases from J, the gap between germline ends came to 18 bases. The CDR3 loop is CARSPNFGGWETQYF. The DNA for the CDR3 is TGTGCCAGAAGCCCCAATTTTGGGGGGTGGGAGACCCAGTACTTC.

Notes on this clone: One junction end does not reproduce the germline sequence, and a read error may be involved. The chain links TRBV5-1 to TRBJ2-7; the D is unclear. The CDR3 contains 13 residues. CDR1 and CDR2 from the germline V gene are SGHRS and YFSETQ. CDR3 coding DNA: TGTGCCAGCAGCTGGCCCTCGGGTGGCGAGCAGTACTTC. Translation: CASSWPSGGEQYF.

This clone is a singleton in its sample. The chain joins TRBV6-1 to TRBJ2-5; D is tentatively TRBD1 or TRBD2 (7 bases each). CDR3 length: 15 residues. Germline V lookup: CDR1 MNHNS, CDR2 SASEGT. The ends were cut back, 3 bases at V and 5 bases at J, with 16 bases in the middle. The DNA of the CDR3 is TGTGCCAGCAGTGAGGGGAGGGGGCGTTTGGAGACCCAGTACTTC. This gives the protein CASSEGRGRLETQYF.

The J gene is TRBJ2-7, the V gene TRBV5-1; 7 bases map to TRBD2. The CDR3 totals 13 residues. Trimming at V came to 4 bases and at J to 5 bases, leaving 6 bases not matched to a gene. Germline CDR1 and CDR2: SGHRS and YFSETQ. CDR3 amino acids: CASSVGTINEQYF. Here the CDR3 DNA reads TGCGCCAGCAGCGTCGGGACTATCAACGAGCAGTACTTC.

The CDR3: CAWSGGRPETGTDTQYF. CDR3 nucleotide sequence: TGTGCCTGGAGTGGAGGGAGGCCCGAAACGGGCACAGATACGCAGTATTTT. This chain connects TRBV30 to TRBJ2-3; D perhaps matches TRBD2 (6 bases). CDR1 and CDR2 (germline): GTSNPN, SVGIG (reference sequence). V gave up 1 base and J gave up 1 base, with 18 bases separating them. The CDR3 runs to 17 residues.

This clone was recorded many times. This chain joins TRBV7-3 and TRBJ1-1, with 9 bases lining up with TRBD1. CDR1 SGHTA and CDR2 FQGTGA come from the germline V gene. The CDR3 runs 13 residues. V lost 1 base to trimming and J lost 12 bases; unmatched junction nucleotides: 6. As DNA, the CDR3 is TGTGCCAGCAGCTTAATGGGACAGGGTCGGCCTTTCTTT. Translated: CASSLMGQGRPFF.

The chain combines TRBV7-8 with TRBJ1-2; D is undetermined. The CDR3 length is 12 residues. V shed 0 bases and J shed 1 base, with 0 bases lying between them. Germline loops: CDR1 SGHVS, CDR2 FQNEAQ. CDR3 in DNA: TGTGCCAGCAGCTTAGCTAACTATGGCTACACCTTC. As protein: CASSLANYGYTF.

The rearrangement joins TRBV19 to TRBJ1-3, with 8 bases aligning to TRBD1. J was trimmed by 2 bases and V by 9 bases; bases with no gene match: 15. The germline V gene encodes CDR1 LNHDA and CDR2 SQIVND (reference sequence). CDR3 length equals 17 residues. The CDR3 coding sequence is TGTGCCAGCGACCGGACAGGGTCTGCTTACGCTGGAAACACCATATATTTT. It encodes CASDRTGSAYAGNTIYF.

The sample holds a few counts of this clone. The J gene is TRBJ2-1, the V gene TRBV11-3, with D perhaps matching TRBD1 (5 bases). The V gene's germline CDR1 is SGHNT and CDR2 YENEEA. This CDR3 is 15 amino acids long. The V and J ends lost 1 base and 0 bases respectively, with 7 bases between them. The CDR3 region has the DNA TGTGCCAGCAGCTTAGGGGGCCTCTCCTACAATGAGCAGTTCTTC. It encodes CASSLGGLSYNEQFF.

V is TRBV29-1 and J is TRBJ1-4; D is unclear. In germline, CDR1 is SQVTM, CDR2 ANQGSEA. With 4 bases removed from V and 8 bases from J, the gap between germline ends came to 11 bases. The CDR3 spans 12 residues. DNA of the CDR3: TGCAGCGTTGGCGAGGGTTACGAAAAACTGTTTTTT. This codes for CSVGEGYEKLFF.

On this clone itself: This CDR3 is also generated by other DNA sequences in the sample. V usage is TRBV6-5 and J usage is TRBJ1-2, with 11 nucleotides matching TRBD1. J was trimmed by 4 bases and V by 0 bases; bases with no gene match: 4. Germline lookup yields CDR1 MNHEY and CDR2 SVGAGI. This CDR3 is built from 16 residues. The CDR3 nucleotides read TGTGCCAGCAGTTACTCCCGGACAGGGGGCGGCTATGGCTACACCTTC. It translates to CASSYSRTGGGYGYTF.

The genes are TRBV4-3 and TRBJ2-7; 8 positions agree with TRBD2. CDR1 LGHNA and CDR2 YSLEER come from the germline V gene. CDR3 length: 15 residues. Unmatched junction bases numbered 7, after V lost 1 base and J lost 5 bases. In DNA, the CDR3 is TGCGCCAGCAGCCAAGGTGGTAGCGGGATGGACGAGCAGTACTTC. Translating gives CASSQGGSGMDEQYF.

V usage is TRBV7-8 and J usage is TRBJ1-1; TRBD1 matches at 8 bases. The CDR3 has 14 amino acids. Germline trimming cut 5 bases from V and 4 bases from J; bases unmatched to any gene: 6. Per germline, CDR1 SGHVS and CDR2 FQNEAQ. In DNA, the CDR3 is TGTGCCAGCAGCCACGGACAGGGTGGCACTGAAGCTTTCTTT. Its protein is CASSHGQGGTEAFF.

This clone has a single count. V gene TRBV14 combines with J gene TRBJ1-1, with D perhaps TRBD1 (6 bases). CDR1 and CDR2 (germline): SGHDN, FVKESK. The V end was cut by 2 bases, the J end by 4 bases, with 14 bases between. CDR3 length: 15 residues. The CDR3 coding sequence is TGTGCCAGCAGCCAATTCGGGGGGCTGGGCACTGAAGCTTTCTTT. It specifies CASSQFGGLGTEAFF.

V usage is TRBV5-1 and J usage is TRBJ2-3; 9 nucleotides line up with TRBD2. The trim removed 4 bases at V and 0 bases at J, leaving 9 bases unmatched. Germline V CDR1 and CDR2: SGHRS, YFSETQ. The CDR3 is made up of 17 amino acids. The CDR3 DNA follows: TGCGCCAGCAGCCAGGGCCTAGCGGGATCAAGCACAGATACGCAGTATTTT. Translation gives CASSQGLAGSSTDTQYF.

The CDR3 DNA sequence: TGTGCCAGCAGTGAGGGGGGAGAAATATCCTACGAGCAGTACTTC. Translated: CASSEGGEISYEQYF. The J gene is TRBJ2-7, the V gene TRBV2, with a tentative D call TRBD2 (6 bases). Trimming removed 3 bases at V and 1 base at J, with 13 bases between. Germline values: CDR1 SNHLY, CDR2 FYNNEI. This CDR3 region has 15 residues.

The rearrangement links TRBV5-5 to TRBJ1-2; D unclear. V was shortened by 5 bases and J by 3 bases, with 11 bases between the two germline ends. Germline V CDR1 and CDR2: SGHKS, YYEKEE (reference sequence). This CDR3 contains 13 residues. DNA for the CDR3: TGTGCCAGCAGACAAGACACCTACTATGGCTACACCTTC. Its translation is CASRQDTYYGYTF.

This clone was observed a handful of times. The same CDR3 also results from other DNA sequences found in this sample. The J gene is TRBJ1-1, the V gene TRBV5-6; D not certain. The CDR3 loop spans 14 amino acids. The germline V gene has CDR1 SGHDT and CDR2 YYEEEE. V was clipped by 0 bases and J by 2 bases, with 8 bases between them. In DNA form, the CDR3 reads TGTGCCAGCAGCTTGGTTCAAAGAAACACTGAAGCTTTCTTT. Its protein is CASSLVQRNTEAFF.

This chain connects TRBV6-4 to TRBJ2-1; 14 positions agree with TRBD2. The ends lost 5 bases at V and 6 bases at J; junction bases unmatched: 3. There are 15 residues in the CDR3. The V gene's germline CDR1 is MRHNA and CDR2 SNTAGT. CDR3 sequence: CASSPGLAGGNEQFF. DNA of the CDR3: TGTGCCAGCAGTCCCGGACTAGCGGGGGGCAATGAGCAGTTCTTC.

The chain couples TRBV4-3 to TRBJ2-7; D gene ambiguous. The CDR3 extends over 16 amino acids. Germline values: CDR1 LGHNA, CDR2 YSLEER. V was trimmed by 0 bases and J by 3 bases, leaving 15 bases between them. For the CDR3, the DNA is TGCGCCAGCAGCCAAGATCCGGACGCCAAAAGCTACGAGCAGTACTTC. Residues: CASSQDPDAKSYEQYF.

The table lists this clone with a few counts. This chain uses TRBV4-3 with TRBJ2-7, with 7 bases identical to TRBD1. This CDR3 has 16 residues. Germline loops: CDR1 LGHNA, CDR2 YSLEER. J lost 6 bases, V lost 0 bases, and 11 bases had no gene match. Written as DNA, the CDR3 is TGCGCCAGCAGCCAAGATCTCACAGGGGAAAGGTGCGAGCAGTACTTC. As protein: CASSQDLTGERCEQYF.

The chain joins TRBV7-9 to TRBJ1-1, with no clear D. The V end was cut by 0 bases, the J end by 4 bases, with 0 bases between. Germline V gene lookup returns CDR1 SEHNR and CDR2 FQNEAQ (reference sequence). CDR3 length equals 11 residues. CDR3 nucleotide sequence: TGTGCCAGCAGCTTAGCCACTGAAGCTTTCTTT. It translates to CASSLATEAFF.

The rearrangement joins TRBV28 to TRBJ1-5; D ambiguous. Germline loops: CDR1 MDHEN, CDR2 SYDVKM. This CDR3 has 12 amino acids. V dropped 3 bases and J dropped 5 bases, with 5 bases sitting between them. The CDR3 DNA reads as TGTGCCAGCAGTTTTCTCTATCAGCCCCAGCATTTT. This gives the protein CASSFLYQPQHF.